This TCR beta chain was recorded in a study of OX40 agonist ivuxolimab in advanced cancers. Across the study: Allowance was made for prior anti-PD-1, anti-PD-L1 or anti-CTLA-4 therapy, and approximately 41% had some.

Findings and limits, study-wide: It was also the case that some nonresponders had low normalized T-cell clonal expansion. Still undetermined is the antigen specificity of the expanded peripheral T cells.

About this clone itself: Its antigen remains unknown.

The table came from immunoSEQ multiplex PCR; TCRdb's copy has only in-frame clones and leaves some out. The table lists 65,000 to 80,000 clones, roughly 80% of them singletons, with 0.5% to 0.65% in the top ten. CDR3 length: 17 amino acids. With 6 bases clipped from V and 9 bases from J, the junction kept 11 bases outside the gene matches. CDR1 is SNHLY and CDR2 is FYNNEI in the germline V gene. Blood samples were obtained at baseline, cycle 4 day 1, and cycle 7 day 1. This sequence was found in an adult with an advanced solid tumor such as melanoma, head and neck, liver or kidney cancer. The sequencing here drew on CD4+ or CD8+ T cells sorted from blood, taken in a trial of the OX40 agonist ivuxolimab. V and J are TRBV2 and TRBJ2-1, with TRBD2 matching 16 bases. The CDR3 protein is CASSDEGLAGGPGEQFF. In nucleotides, the CDR3 is TGTGCCAGCAGCGATGAGGGACTAGCGGGGGGGCCGGGTGAGCAGTTCTTC.